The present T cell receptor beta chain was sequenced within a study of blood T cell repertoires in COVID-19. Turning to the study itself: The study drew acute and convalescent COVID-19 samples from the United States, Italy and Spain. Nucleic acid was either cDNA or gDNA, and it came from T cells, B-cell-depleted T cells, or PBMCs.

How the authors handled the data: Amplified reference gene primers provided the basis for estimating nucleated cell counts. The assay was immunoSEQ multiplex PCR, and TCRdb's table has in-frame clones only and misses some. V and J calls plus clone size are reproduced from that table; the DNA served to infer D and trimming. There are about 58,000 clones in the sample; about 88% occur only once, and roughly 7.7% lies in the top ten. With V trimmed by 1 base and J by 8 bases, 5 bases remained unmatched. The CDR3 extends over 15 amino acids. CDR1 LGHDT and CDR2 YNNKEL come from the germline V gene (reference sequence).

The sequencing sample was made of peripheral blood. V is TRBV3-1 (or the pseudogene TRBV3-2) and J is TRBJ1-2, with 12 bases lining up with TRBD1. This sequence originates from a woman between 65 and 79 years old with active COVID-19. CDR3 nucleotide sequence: TGTGCCAGCAGCCAAGGAGGGACAGGGGGCGCGGGCTACACCTTC. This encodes CASSQGGTGGAGYTF.